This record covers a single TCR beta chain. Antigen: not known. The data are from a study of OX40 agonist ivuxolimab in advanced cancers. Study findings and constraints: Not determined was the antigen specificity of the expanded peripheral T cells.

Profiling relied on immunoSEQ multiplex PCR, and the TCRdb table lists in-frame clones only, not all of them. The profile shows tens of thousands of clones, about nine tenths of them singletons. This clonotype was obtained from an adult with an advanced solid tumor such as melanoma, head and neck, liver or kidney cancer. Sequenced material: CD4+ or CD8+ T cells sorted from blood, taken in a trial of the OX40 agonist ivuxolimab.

CDR3 in DNA: TGCGCCAGCAGCCTGTGGGACAGTACCTTCTCCTACGAGCAGTACTTC. It encodes CASSLWDSTFSYEQYF. The J gene is TRBJ2-7, the V gene TRBV5-1, with 7 bases matching TRBD1. Germline trimming cut 4 bases from V and 0 bases from J; bases unmatched to any gene: 10. Germline values: CDR1 SGHRS, CDR2 YFSETQ. The CDR3 loop spans 16 amino acids. Combining the CDR3 with reference TRBV5-1 and TRBJ2-7 gives the whole variable domain KAGVTQTPRYLIKTRGQQVTLSCSPISGHRSVSWYQQTPGQGLQFLFEYFSETQRNKGNFPGRFSGRQFSNSRSEMNVSTLELGDSALYLCASSLWDSTFSYEQYFGPGTRLTVT.